This entry features one TCR beta chain sequence. This sample is drawn from a study of control samples from healthy donors and cancer patients. Some clones are missing from TCRdb's copy, which holds only in-frame ones; the method was immunoSEQ multiplex PCR. Here the sample spans 80,000 or so clones, 85% to 95% being singletons. Material: blood. The TCR was taken from a woman aged 40 to 50 in good health.

The CDR3 here is CASSTGTGGRGYTF. DNA of the CDR3: TGTGCCAGCTCAACCGGGACGGGCGGCAGGGGCTACACCTTC. The rearrangement uses TRBV18 and TRBJ1-2, with D perhaps TRBD1 (5 bases). The germline gives CDR1 KGHSH, CDR2 LQKENI. The CDR3 is made up of 14 amino acids. Trimming took 5 bases from V and 8 from J, leaving 18 bases between them.